The 26 T cell receptor beta chains reported below all come from one sample, sequenced in a study of OX40 agonist ivuxolimab in advanced cancers. Libraries were prepared by immunoSEQ multiplex PCR; TCRdb keeps only in-frame clonotypes and omits some of them. The repertoire includes tens of thousands of clones, 91% of them detected once, and over 3.5% sits in the top ten. Sequences were derived from CD4+ or CD8+ T cells sorted from blood, sampled in a trial of the OX40 agonist ivuxolimab. These receptors originate from an adult with an advanced solid tumor such as melanoma, head and neck, liver or kidney cancer.

The V gene is TRBV5-1, the J gene TRBJ2-7; a possible D gene is TRBD1 (5 bases). Per the germline V gene, CDR1 is SGHRS and CDR2 is YFSETQ. The CDR3 has 13 amino acids. The V end was cut by 0 bases, the J end by 1 base, with 5 bases between. CDR3 coding DNA: TGCGCCAGCAGCTTGGAGGGGTCCTACGAGCAGTACTTC. Encoded protein: CASSLEGSYEQYF.

The chain employs TRBV7-9 and TRBJ2-3; 9 bases align to TRBD2. This CDR3 has 15 amino acids. Germline-derived CDR1 and CDR2 are SEHNR and FQNEAQ (reference sequence). Trimming cost V 3 bases and J 1 base; bases outside gene matches: 2. The CDR3 nucleotides are TGTGCCAGCAGCTTTAGCGGGAGCGGCACAGATACGCAGTATTTT. Translation gives CASSFSGSGTDTQYF.

The chain recombines TRBV18 with TRBJ1-6, with 9 nucleotides matching TRBD1. Germline V gene lookup returns CDR1 KGHSH and CDR2 LQKENI. The CDR3 covers 16 residues. V was pared by 3 bases and J by 5 bases, with 5 bases of the junction left unmatched. The CDR3 sequence is CASSPGQGYDNSPLHF. Written as DNA, the CDR3 is TGTGCCAGCTCACCCGGACAGGGGTACGATAATTCACCCCTCCACTTT.

This sequence joins TRBV7-2 and TRBJ2-3, with 8 bases aligning to TRBD1. The CDR3 is 17 residues long. Trimming took 3 bases from V and 0 from J; bases not matched to a gene: 8. Looked up from germline, CDR1 is SGHTA and CDR2 is FQGNSA. CDR3 nucleotides: TGTGCCAGCAGCTTCTGGACAGGGCAGACTAGCACAGATACGCAGTATTTT. It yields the protein CASSFWTGQTSTDTQYF.

The genes are TRBV4-1 and TRBJ1-2; D gene unclear. V was cut by 1 base and J by 2 bases, with 8 bases left in between. Per the germline V gene, CDR1 is MGHRA and CDR2 is YSYEKL. This CDR3 comprises 14 residues. CDR3 bases: TGCGCCAGCAGCCAAGTAATGGGAAACTATGGCTACACCTTC. Translation gives CASSQVMGNYGYTF.

The chain recombines TRBV2 with TRBJ2-7, with TRBD1 matching over 10 bases. With V trimmed by 4 bases and J by 5 bases, 5 bases remained unmatched. Germline V lookup: CDR1 SNHLY, CDR2 FYNNEI. This CDR3 has 14 residues. The chain's CDR3 is CASSGGQGSNEQYV. In DNA, the CDR3 is TGTGCCAGCAGTGGGGGACAGGGGTCCAACGAGCAGTACGTC.

The rearrangement joins TRBV2 to TRBJ1-1; D call uncertain. Per germline, CDR1 SNHLY and CDR2 FYNNEI. Trimming left V 8 bases short and J 7 bases short, with 8 bases between. This CDR3 is 10 amino acids long. For the CDR3, the DNA is TGTGCCAGCGGTCTCAGTGAAGCTTTCTTT. Translating it yields CASGLSEAFF.

The chain is built from TRBV6-1 and TRBJ2-7; no firm D call. Trimming cost V 2 bases and J 1 base, with 15 bases left between them. This CDR3 has 16 amino acids. Germline CDR1 MNHNS, CDR2 SASEGT. CDR3 in amino acids: CASSEPTSLGSYEQYF. The CDR3 coding sequence is TGTGCCAGCAGTGAACCGACAAGTTTGGGTTCCTACGAGCAGTACTTC.

This sequence joins TRBV9 and TRBJ2-5; TRBD1 aligns across 11 bases. The CDR3 has 15 amino acids. The J segment lost 5 bases and the V segment lost 3 bases, leaving 6 bases of the junction unmatched. The germline V gene encodes CDR1 SGDLS and CDR2 YYNGEE. CDR3 residues: CASSGRTGGAETQYF. DNA of the CDR3: TGTGCCAGCAGCGGGCGGACAGGGGGCGCGGAGACCCAGTACTTC.

This chain links TRBV10-3 with TRBJ1-2; 9 bases agree with TRBD1. The V gene's germline CDR1 is ENHRY and CDR2 SYGVKD. V shed 0 bases, J shed 3 bases, and the junction held 2 bases outside the gene matches. The CDR3 consists of 15 residues. The CDR3 bases are TGTGCCATCAGTGAGTCAAGGACAGGGGACTATGGCTACACCTTC. Its translation is CAISESRTGDYGYTF.

The V and J genes are TRBV10-3 and TRBJ1-1; 7 bases map to TRBD1. The V and J ends lost 10 bases and 3 bases, in that order; junction bases with no gene match: 17. The germline V gene has CDR1 ENHRY and CDR2 SYGVKD. This CDR3 is 16 amino acids long. CDR3 in DNA: TGTGCCACTAGTCATCGTGGGGACAGTTGGGACACTGAAGCTTTCTTT. This sequence encodes CATSHRGDSWDTEAFF.

V is TRBV27 and J is TRBJ2-4; D possibly matches TRBD1 or TRBD2 (5 bases each). The CDR3 totals 15 residues. The V and J ends lost 2 bases and 2 bases respectively, with 10 bases between them. Germline lookup yields CDR1 MNHEY and CDR2 SMNVEV (reference sequence). CDR3 sequence reads: CASSLKGTSKNIQYF. The CDR3 DNA reads as TGTGCCAGCAGTTTAAAGGGGACCTCCAAAAACATTCAGTACTTC.

The chain employs TRBV6-6 and TRBJ2-7; D tentatively fits TRBD1 or TRBD2 (5 bases each). The V end lost 5 bases, the J end lost 3 bases, and 14 bases lay between the germline ends. The CDR3 loop spans 14 amino acids. Per the germline V gene, CDR1 is MNHNY and CDR2 is SVGAGI (reference sequence). The DNA for the CDR3 is TGTGCCAGCAGTCGGGACCGGAATCTCTACGAGCAGTACGTC. Amino acid sequence: CASSRDRNLYEQYV.

V gene TRBV19 combines with J gene TRBJ2-3, with a possible D match to TRBD1 (6 bases). Trimming took off 3 bases at V and 6 bases at J, with 10 bases between the two ends. This CDR3 has 13 residues. Germline values: CDR1 LNHDA, CDR2 SQIVND (reference sequence). CDR3 in amino acids: CASSILGADTQYF. The CDR3 DNA sequence: TGTGCCAGTAGTATTTTGGGGGCGGATACGCAGTATTTT.

A single count supports this clone. The chain couples TRBV7-8 to TRBJ1-2; D remains unclear. V was trimmed by 0 bases and J by 8 bases, leaving 16 bases between them. This CDR3 has 15 residues. Per the germline V gene, CDR1 is SGHVS and CDR2 is FQNEAQ. CDR3 bases: TGTGCCAGCAGCTTAGCGCCCCACAACCTATTAGGCTACACCTTC. Residues: CASSLAPHNLLGYTF.

This clone was found once. V gene TRBV5-1 combines with J gene TRBJ1-3, with a weak D call TRBD1 (5 bases). Germline loops: CDR1 SGHRS, CDR2 YFSETQ. The CDR3 is made up of 17 amino acids. V dropped 3 bases and J dropped 2 bases, with 18 bases sitting between them. The CDR3 DNA is TGCGCCAGCAGCTCCCTTCCGGGACTCCACCCTGGAAACACCATATATTTT. As protein: CASSSLPGLHPGNTIYF. The complete variable domain, with remaining parts taken from reference TRBV5-1 and TRBJ1-3, reads KAGVTQTPRYLIKTRGQQVTLSCSPISGHRSVSWYQQTPGQGLQFLFEYFSETQRNKGNFPGRFSGRQFSNSRSEMNVSTLELGDSALYLCASSSLPGLHPGNTIYFGEGSWLTVV.

This chain joins TRBV27 and TRBJ1-1, with D perhaps matching TRBD1 (5 bases). The germline V and J ends were trimmed by 4 bases and 4 bases, with 13 bases remaining between them. Germline CDR1 and CDR2: MNHEY and SMNVEV (reference sequence). There are 14 residues in the CDR3. The CDR3 nucleotides are TGTGCCAGCAGTTGGGGGGGTTTGGGCACTGAAGCTTTCTTT. Translated: CASSWGGLGTEAFF.

The chain has TRBV6-1 and TRBJ1-1; possibly TRBD1 for D (6 bases). There are 14 residues in the CDR3. Germline V CDR1 and CDR2: MNHNS, SASEGT. Trimming shortened V by 6 bases and J by 1 base, and 12 bases separated the two germline ends. The CDR3 DNA is TGTGCCAGCAGCTGGTCGGGACAGAACACTGAAGCTTTCTTT. Its protein product is CASSWSGQNTEAFF.

On this clone: The identical CDR3 is also encoded by other nucleotide sequences in the sample. The genes are TRBV6-4 and TRBJ2-3; 7 nucleotides agree with TRBD2. The CDR3 covers 15 residues. The trim removed 3 bases at V and 3 bases at J, leaving 6 bases unmatched. CDR1 and CDR2 (germline): MRHNA, SNTAGT. Here the CDR3 DNA reads TGTGCCAGCAGTGAATCGGGGGGTGGTACAGATACGCAGTATTTT. This gives the protein CASSESGGGTDTQYF.

The V and J genes are TRBV4-3 and TRBJ2-3; 10 positions agree with TRBD1. Germline V gene lookup returns CDR1 LGHNA and CDR2 YSLEER. This CDR3 contains 16 residues. The J segment lost 9 bases and the V segment lost 3 bases, leaving 12 bases of the junction unmatched. The CDR3 sequence is CASSQFRDRGGGTQYF. The CDR3 DNA reads as TGCGCCAGCAGCCAGTTCCGGGACAGGGGTGGAGGGACGCAGTATTTT.

This sequence joins TRBV5-1 and TRBJ1-5; D perhaps matches TRBD1 (5 bases). The V gene's germline CDR1 is SGHRS and CDR2 YFSETQ. Trimming removed 1 base at V and 7 bases at J, with 12 bases between. This CDR3 has 14 residues. The chain's CDR3 is CASSLWAGTQPQHF. The CDR3 coding sequence is TGCGCCAGCAGCTTGTGGGCAGGGACGCAGCCCCAGCATTTT.

The chain carries TRBV21-1 and TRBJ1-4; no check of the table's D call, TRBD1, against the DNA was made. TRBV21-1 is annotated as a pseudogene. The CDR3 loop spans 17 amino acids. The CDR3 region is CASSKELVGQPNEKLFF. The CDR3 coding sequence is TGTGCCAGCAGCAAAGAGTTAGTGGGACAGCCTAATGAAAAACTGTTTTTT.

This chain links TRBV28 with TRBJ2-2; 7 bases fit TRBD1. This CDR3 is 15 amino acids long. The germline CDR1 and CDR2 sequences are MDHEN and SYDVKM. The ends lost 7 bases at V and 1 base at J; junction bases unmatched: 6. The CDR3 sequence: CASKGAGRNTGELFF. DNA of the CDR3: TGTGCCAGCAAGGGGGCAGGGAGGAACACCGGGGAGCTGTTTTTT.

The chain recombines TRBV4-3 with TRBJ2-7; 11 bases match TRBD1. Germline V gives CDR1 LGHNA, CDR2 YSLEER. With V trimmed by 1 base and J by 1 base, 6 bases remained unmatched. The CDR3 runs to 17 residues. The CDR3 nucleotides are TGCGCCAGCAGCCAAGGGACAGGGGGCATCGGTTCCTACGAGCAGTACTTC. Residues: CASSQGTGGIGSYEQYF.

The chain uses TRBV7-9 and TRBJ2-1; D gene ambiguous. This CDR3 spans 14 amino acids. V was cut by 5 bases and J by 4 bases, with 12 bases left in between. Germline V gene data show CDR1 as SEHNR and CDR2 as FQNEAQ (reference sequence). CDR3 region: CASSRQVPYNEQFF. CDR3 nucleotide sequence: TGTGCCAGCAGCCGGCAAGTCCCGTACAATGAGCAGTTCTTC. Filled out from reference TRBV7-9 and TRBJ2-1, the complete variable domain reads DTGVSQNPRHKITKRGQNVTFRCDPISEHNRLYWYRQTLGQGPEFLTYFQNEAQLEKSRLLSDRFSAERPKGSFSTLEIQRTEQGDSAMYLCASSRQVPYNEQFFGPGTRLTVL.

The V gene is TRBV27, the J gene TRBJ2-6, with a tentative D call TRBD2 (7 bases). The CDR3 contains 16 residues. The germline CDR1 and CDR2 sequences are MNHEY and SMNVEV (reference sequence). Trimming pared 2 bases from V and 4 bases from J, leaving 12 bases between. CDR3 loop: CASSLVGGRGANVLTF. DNA of the CDR3: TGTGCCAGCAGTTTAGTGGGGGGGCGCGGGGCCAACGTCCTGACTTTC.